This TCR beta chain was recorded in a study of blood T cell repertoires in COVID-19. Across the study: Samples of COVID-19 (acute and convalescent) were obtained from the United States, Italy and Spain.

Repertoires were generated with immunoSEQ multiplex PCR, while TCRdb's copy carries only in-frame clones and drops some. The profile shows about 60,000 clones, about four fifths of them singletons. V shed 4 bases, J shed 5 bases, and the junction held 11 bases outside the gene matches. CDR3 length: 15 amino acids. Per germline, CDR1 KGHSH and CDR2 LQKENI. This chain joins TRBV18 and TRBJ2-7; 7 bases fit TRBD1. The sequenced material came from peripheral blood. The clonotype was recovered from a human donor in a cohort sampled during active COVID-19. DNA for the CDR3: TGTGCCAGCTCACTCTCGACAGGGATTGTGAACGAGCAGTACTTC. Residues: CASSLSTGIVNEQYF.